The clone carrying this T cell receptor (beta chain) was counted between two and nine times. This entry belongs to a study of CD4 T cells in relation to SARS-CoV-2 and coronaviruses. This CDR3 has 16 amino acids. The V and J ends lost 1 base and 1 base, in that order; junction bases with no gene match: 6. Germline V lookup: CDR1 SGHDT, CDR2 YYEEEE. Deep TCR-beta sequencing used DNA from uncultured naive and memory CD4+ T cells. TCRdb's copy holds only in-frame clones and misses some; the assay was immunoSEQ multiplex PCR. Here the sample spans 35,000 to 45,000 clones, around nine tenths being singletons.

The TCR comes from an adult with COVID-19. Material for sequencing was memory CD4+ T cells from PBMCs. V gene TRBV5-6 combines with J gene TRBJ2-7; 9 positions agree with TRBD2. CDR3 residues: CASSLRGGGVSYEQYF. DNA for the CDR3: TGTGCCAGCAGCTTGCGGGGCGGGGGGGTATCCTACGAGCAGTACTTC.